The following is a T cell receptor beta chain sequence with its context. The protocol was immunoSEQ multiplex PCR, while the TCRdb copy is restricted to in-frame clones and leaves out a portion. The sample consists of roughly 180,000 clones, 87% of them appearing once. This sample was taken from a study of Ad26.COV2.S vaccination and SARS-CoV-2 variants. In germline, CDR1 is SGHKS, CDR2 YYEKEE (reference sequence). The CDR3 is 16 amino acids. Trimming at V came to 0 bases and at J to 1 base, leaving 5 bases not matched to a gene. V is TRBV5-5 and J is TRBJ2-5; 8 bases are a match to TRBD1. Sequencing was performed on peripheral blood, taken after recovery from COVID-19. The TCR sequence derives from a human donor who had recovered from COVID-19. The CDR3 DNA follows: TGTGCCAGCAGCTTGGCCGGCAGGGGGCCCCAAGAGACCCAGTACTTC. It encodes CASSLAGRGPQETQYF.